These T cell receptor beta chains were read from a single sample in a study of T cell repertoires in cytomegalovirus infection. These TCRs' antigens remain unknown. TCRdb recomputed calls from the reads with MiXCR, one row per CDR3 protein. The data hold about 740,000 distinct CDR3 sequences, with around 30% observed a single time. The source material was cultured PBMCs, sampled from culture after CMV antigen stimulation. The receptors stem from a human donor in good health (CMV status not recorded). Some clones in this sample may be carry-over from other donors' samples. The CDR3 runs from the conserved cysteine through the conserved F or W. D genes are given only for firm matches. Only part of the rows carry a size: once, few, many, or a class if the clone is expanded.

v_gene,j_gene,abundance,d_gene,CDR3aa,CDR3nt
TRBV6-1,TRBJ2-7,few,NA,CASTTTIYEQYF,TGTGCCAGCACCACGACAATTTACGAGCAGTACTTC
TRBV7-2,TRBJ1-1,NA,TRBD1,CASSLNRGNEAFF,TGTGCCAGCAGCTTAAACAGGGGGAATGAAGCTTTCTTT
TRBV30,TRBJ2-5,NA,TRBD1,CAWSEFTGGGGTQYF,TGTGCCTGGAGTGAATTTACAGGGGGCGGTGGGACCCAGTACTTC
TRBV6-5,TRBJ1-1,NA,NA,CASSSIGGEAFF,TGTGCCAGCAGTTCTATCGGTGGTGAAGCTTTCTTT
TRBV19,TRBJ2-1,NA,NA,CASSPLYKGYNEQFF,TGTGCCAGTAGTCCCCTTTATAAAGGCTACAATGAGCAGTTCTTC
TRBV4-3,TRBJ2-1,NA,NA,CASSQVGGARGRDEQFF,TGCGCCAGCAGCCAAGTTGGGGGGGCGCGGGGAAGGGATGAGCAGTTCTTC
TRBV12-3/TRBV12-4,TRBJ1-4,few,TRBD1,CASSLEGTGTPGGEKLFF,TGTGCCAGCAGTTTAGAAGGGACAGGGACGCCGGGTGGTGAAAAACTGTTTTTT
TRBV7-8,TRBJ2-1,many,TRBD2,CASSPKWTSGYNEQFF,TGTGCCAGCAGCCCAAAGTGGACTAGCGGATACAATGAGCAGTTCTTC
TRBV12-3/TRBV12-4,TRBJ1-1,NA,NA,CASSLWDGGTEAFF,TGTGCCAGCAGTTTATGGGACGGGGGCACTGAAGCTTTCTTT
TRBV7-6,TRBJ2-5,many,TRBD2,CASSFNGGTQETQYF,TGTGCCAGCAGCTTCAACGGGGGGACTCAAGAGACCCAGTACTTC
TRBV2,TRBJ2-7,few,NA,CASMSRVEQYF,TGTGCCAGCATGAGTAGGGTCGAGCAGTACTTC
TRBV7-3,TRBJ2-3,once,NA,CANSLGGGPANTQYF,TGTGCCAACAGCTTAGGGGGGGGACCCGCTAATACGCAGTATTTT
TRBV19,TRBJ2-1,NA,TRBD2,CARGCAHLAGNHNEQFF,TGTGCCAGAGGGTGCGCCCACCTAGCGGGAAATCACAATGAGCAGTTCTTC
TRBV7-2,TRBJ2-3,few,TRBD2,CASSLGRTTDTQYF,TGTGCCAGCAGCCTCGGGAGGACCACAGATACGCAGTATTTT
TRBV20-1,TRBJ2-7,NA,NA,CSAARDAYEQYF,TGCAGTGCAGCCCGGGACGCCTACGAGCAGTACTTC
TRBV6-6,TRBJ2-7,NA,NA,CASREDGSYGQYF,TGTGCCAGCAGGGAGGACGGATCCTACGGGCAGTACTTC
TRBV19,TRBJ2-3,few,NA,CASSGMVTDTQYF,TGTGCCAGTAGTGGGATGGTGACAGATACGCAGTATTTT
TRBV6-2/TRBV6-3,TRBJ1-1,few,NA,CASSQGYRRTEAFF,TGTGCCAGCAGTCAGGGGTACCGGAGGACTGAAGCTTTCTTT
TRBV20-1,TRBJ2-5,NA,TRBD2,CSATPVLGLGDQETQYF,TGCAGTGCTACCCCGGTGCTCGGACTAGGGGACCAAGAGACCCAGTACTTC
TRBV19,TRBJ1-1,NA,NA,CASSTGFENTEAFF,TGTGCCAGTAGTACGGGATTCGAGAACACTGAAGCTTTCTTT
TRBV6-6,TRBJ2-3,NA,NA,CASSYSQADTQYF,TGTGCCAGCAGTTACTCGCAGGCAGATACGCAGTATTTT
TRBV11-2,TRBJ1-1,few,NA,CASRQSGGRTEAFF,TGTGCCAGCAGGCAATCCGGGGGACGAACTGAAGCTTTCTTT
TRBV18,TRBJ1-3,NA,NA,CASSPGAQGSGNTIYF,TGTGCCAGCTCACCAGGTGCGCAGGGATCTGGAAACACCATATATTTT
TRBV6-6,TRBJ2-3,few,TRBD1,CASRTRDSSTDTQYF,TGTGCCAGCAGGACCCGGGACAGTAGCACAGATACGCAGTATTTT
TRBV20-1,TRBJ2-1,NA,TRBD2,CSARTGGYNEQFF,TGCAGTGCTCGGACGGGGGGATACAATGAGCAGTTCTTC
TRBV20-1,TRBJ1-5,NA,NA,CSALTRTEDSNQPQHF,TGCAGTGCTCTTACCCGGACAGAGGATAGCAATCAGCCCCAGCATTTT
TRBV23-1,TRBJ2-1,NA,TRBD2,CASSQLGRAGVVLSSYNEQFF,TGCGCCAGCAGTCAATTGGGGAGAGCGGGAGTCGTCCTCAGCTCCTACAATGAGCAGTTCTTC
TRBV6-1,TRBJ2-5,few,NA,CASSERGKISKQETQYF,TGTGCCAGCAGTGAAAGGGGAAAGATATCCAAACAAGAGACCCAGTACTTC
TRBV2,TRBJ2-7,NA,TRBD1,CASSPDRGREYEQYF,TGTGCCAGCAGTCCTGACAGGGGGCGTGAGTACGAGCAGTACTTC
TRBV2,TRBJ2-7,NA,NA,CASSVVREKSEQYF,TGTGCCAGCAGTGTGGTTCGGGAGAAATCCGAGCAGTACTTC
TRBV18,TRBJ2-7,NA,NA,CASSLDIYYEQYF,TGTGCCAGCTCATTGGACATATACTACGAGCAGTACTTC
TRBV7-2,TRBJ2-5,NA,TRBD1,CASRRTGQETQYF,TGTGCCAGCAGACGGACAGGACAAGAGACCCAGTACTTC